Shown below are 14 T cell receptor beta chains from a single sample sequenced in a study of T cell repertoires in cytomegalovirus infection. One entry per CDR3 protein, called by TCRdb with MiXCR from the reads. The sample includes hundreds of thousands of distinct CDR3 sequences, 20% to 25% of them seen just once. What was sequenced was CD8+ T cells from PBMCs. The receptor source for this set is a human donor in good health (CMV status not recorded). Some clones in this sample may be carry-over from other donors' samples.

This clonotype was observed at least ten times. The chain links TRBV7-8 to TRBJ2-1, with D maybe TRBD1 (7 bases). This CDR3 comprises 17 residues. The germline V gene has CDR1 SGHVS and CDR2 FQNEAQ. V was shortened by 0 bases and J by 8 bases, with 20 bases between the two germline ends. The CDR3 region has the DNA TGTGCCAGCAGCTTAGCGGATGGGGGGACAGTAAAATATGAGCAGTTCTTC. Amino acids: CASSLADGGTVKYEQFF.

The chain recombines TRBV19 with TRBJ2-5, with D tentatively TRBD2 (6 bases). This CDR3 spans 16 amino acids. The germline gives CDR1 LNHDA, CDR2 SQIVND (reference sequence). V was cut by 3 bases and J by 7 bases, with 21 bases left in between. CDR3 DNA: TGTGCCAGTAGTATGGGCCGGAGGGAGCCCGAGGGGACCCAGTACTTC. The encoded protein is CASSMGRREPEGTQYF.

This clonotype was seen ten or more times. The rearrangement links TRBV28 to TRBJ1-2, with TRBD1 matching over 9 bases. V lost 8 bases, J lost 4 bases, and 8 bases stayed unmatched. CDR3 length: 14 amino acids. Germline V gene data show CDR1 as MDHEN and CDR2 as SYDVKM. The CDR3 region is CASRGQGYFYGYTF. DNA for the CDR3: TGTGCCAGCCGCGGACAGGGGTATTTCTATGGCTACACCTTC.

The sample holds a few counts of this clonotype. This chain connects TRBV7-9 to TRBJ2-7, with 8 bases that match TRBD1. The CDR3 is made up of 12 amino acids. J gave up 6 bases and V 5 bases, and 3 bases lay outside the gene matches. Germline V CDR1 and CDR2: SEHNR, FQNEAQ (reference sequence). Here the CDR3 reads CASSGDRFEQYV. The CDR3 DNA is TGTGCCAGCAGCGGGGACAGGTTCGAGCAGTACGTC.

A word on this clonotype: A read error may account for a junction end that differs from germline. The chain uses TRBV28 and TRBJ2-3; TRBD2 is a possible D gene (6 bases). CDR3 length: 15 amino acids. Germline assignment: CDR1 MDHEN and CDR2 SYDVKM. The CDR3 sequence is CASSFWGVSTDTQDF. Here the CDR3 DNA reads TGTGCCAGCAGTTTCTGGGGGGTTAGCACAGATACGCAGGATTTT. Full variable domain (rest looked up from reference TRBV28 and TRBJ2-3): DVKVTQSSRYLVKRTGEKVFLECVQDMDHENMFWYRQDPGLGLRLIYFSYDVKMKEKGDIPEGYSVSREKKERFSLILESASTNQTSMYLCASSFWGVSTDTQDFGPGTRLTVL.

This clonotype was counted many times. This sequence joins TRBV28 and TRBJ2-3, with 8 positions matching TRBD2. This CDR3 is built from 17 residues. The J segment lost 1 base and the V segment lost 5 bases, leaving 11 bases of the junction unmatched. The germline gives CDR1 MDHEN, CDR2 SYDVKM. The CDR3 spells CASSAIAGGERTDTQYF. In nucleotides, the CDR3 is TGTGCCAGCAGTGCAATTGCGGGGGGCGAGCGCACAGATACGCAGTATTTT.

This clonotype was observed many times. The V call is TRBV28, the J call TRBJ2-7; 7 positions match TRBD1. Germline V lookup: CDR1 MDHEN, CDR2 SYDVKM. The J segment lost 2 bases and the V segment lost 4 bases, leaving 8 bases of the junction unmatched. The CDR3 is 15 amino acids. The CDR3 here is CASSSRQGPTYEQYV. CDR3 bases: TGTGCCAGCAGTTCCAGACAGGGACCTACCTACGAGCAGTACGTC.

This clonotype was counted between two and nine times. The chain has TRBV6-6 and TRBJ1-2; D is possibly TRBD1 (5 bases). The germline V and J ends were trimmed by 2 bases and 6 bases, with 13 bases remaining between them. The germline V gene encodes CDR1 MNHNY and CDR2 SVGAGI (reference sequence). The CDR3 has 14 residues. CDR3 sequence reads: CASSYRQGKDGYTF. CDR3 nucleotides: TGTGCCAGCAGTTACAGGCAGGGAAAGGATGGCTACACCTTC.

The chain recombines TRBV5-6 with TRBJ2-4, with 8 positions matching TRBD2. V was clipped by 1 base and J by 8 bases; unmatched bases: 5. This CDR3 has 14 residues. Germline values: CDR1 SGHDT, CDR2 YYEEEE. CDR3 coding DNA: TGTGCCAGCAGCTTGAGCGGGGGAGGAGACATTCAGTACTTC. Its translation is CASSLSGGGDIQYF.

The rearrangement links TRBV15 to TRBJ2-1, with TRBD1 as a possible D gene (6 bases). This CDR3 has 15 amino acids. Per the germline V gene, CDR1 is LNHNV and CDR2 is YYDKDF (reference sequence). V lost 4 bases and J 6 bases, leaving 16 bases between the germline ends. The CDR3 nucleotides read TGTGCCACCAGCAACCCTCCGACAGGAAGCAATGAGCAGTTCTTC. Translating gives CATSNPPTGSNEQFF.

This clonotype was detected ten times or more. The CDR3 loop reads CASSFRNTEAFF. In DNA, the CDR3 is TGTGCCAGCAGTTTCAGGAACACTGAAGCTTTCTTT. The genes are TRBV7-2 and TRBJ1-1; unclear D gene. Trimming took 6 bases from V and 1 from J, leaving 6 bases between them. Per germline, CDR1 SGHTA and CDR2 FQGNSA. This CDR3 has 12 residues.

This clonotype came up many times. This rearrangement joins TRBV28 to TRBJ2-1, with 8 nucleotides matching TRBD1. Germline CDR1 and CDR2: MDHEN and SYDVKM. V shed 5 bases, J shed 0 bases, and the junction held 3 bases outside the gene matches. This CDR3 has 15 residues. CDR3 coding DNA: TGTGCCAGCAGTCAGACAGGGGTCTCCTACAATGAGCAGTTCTTC. Translation: CASSQTGVSYNEQFF.

This clonotype was detected ten times or more. V and J are TRBV7-8 and TRBJ1-3; the D is unclear. V lost 6 bases to trimming and J lost 3 bases, with 12 bases between them. Germline V gene data show CDR1 as SGHVS and CDR2 as FQNEAQ. The CDR3 covers 14 residues. CDR3 DNA sequence: TGTGCCAGCAGGGACGCGGGTGGTGGAAACACCATATATTTT. Translated: CASRDAGGGNTIYF. The full variable domain, with the rest looked up from reference TRBV7-8 and TRBJ1-3, is GAGVSQSPRYKVAKRGQDVALRCDPISGHVSLFWYQQALGQGPEFLTYFQNEAQLDKSGLPSDRFFAERPEGSVSTLKIQRTQQEDSAVYLCASRDAGGGNTIYFGEGSWLTVV.

This clonotype has more than one count but fewer than ten. V is TRBV28 and J is TRBJ2-3; possibly TRBD2 for D (6 bases). The CDR3 runs to 14 residues. The V gene lost 3 bases and the J gene lost 3 bases, with 10 bases spanning the gap. Germline assignment: CDR1 MDHEN and CDR2 SYDVKM. Here the CDR3 reads CASSFGLATDTQYF. The CDR3 nucleotides are TGTGCCAGCAGTTTCGGGCTAGCGACAGATACGCAGTATTTT.